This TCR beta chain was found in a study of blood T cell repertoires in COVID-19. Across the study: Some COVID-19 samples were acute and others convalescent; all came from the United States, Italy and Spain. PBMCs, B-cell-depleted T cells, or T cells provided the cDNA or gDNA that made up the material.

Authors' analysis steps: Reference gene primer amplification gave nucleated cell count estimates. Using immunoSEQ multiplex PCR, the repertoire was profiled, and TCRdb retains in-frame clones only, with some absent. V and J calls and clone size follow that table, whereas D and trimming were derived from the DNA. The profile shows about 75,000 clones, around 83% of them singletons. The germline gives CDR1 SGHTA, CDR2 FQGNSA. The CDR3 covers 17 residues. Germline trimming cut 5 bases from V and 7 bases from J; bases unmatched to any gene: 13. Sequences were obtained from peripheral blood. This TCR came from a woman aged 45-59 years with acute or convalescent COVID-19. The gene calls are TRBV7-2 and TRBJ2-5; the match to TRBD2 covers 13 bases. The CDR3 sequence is CASSPRTSGGDGVTQYF. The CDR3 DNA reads TGTGCCAGCAGCCCCCGGACTAGCGGGGGAGACGGGGTGACCCAGTACTTC.